This passage covers 28 T cell receptor beta chains from one sample sequenced in a study of shared clonotypes between healthy human individuals (dated by TCRdb to the early 2020s). Receptor amplification or capture employed the immunoSEQ multiplex PCR assay. What TCRdb holds here is the immuneACCESS table cut down to in-frame rearrangements. Part of the clones is not present; checked against another copy, under half of the missing clones reflect an unresolved V gene, and the others are unexplained. This sample is represented by 150,000 to 200,000 clones; 65% to 70% of them were singletons. About 9.4% of the sample rests with the top ten. The sample taken for sequencing was memory CD4+ T cells sorted from blood. The cell subset or site label, read with the paper, signifies: CD45RA-negative fraction. The source of these receptors is a man aged 25-40 years in good health.

The rearrangement joins TRBV5-1 to TRBJ2-1; D is tentatively TRBD1 or TRBD2 (5 bases each). CDR1 and CDR2 from the germline V gene are SGHRS and YFSETQ. The CDR3 length is 14 residues. V was pared by 4 bases and J by 6 bases, with 14 bases between. The CDR3 sequence: CASSLTGAVNEQFF. DNA for the CDR3: TGCGCCAGCAGCCTCACCGGGGCCGTCAATGAGCAGTTCTTC.

This clone is deemed large (0.1 to 1%). The rearrangement uses TRBV29-1 and TRBJ2-5, with 11 positions matching TRBD1. CDR1 is SQVTM and CDR2 is ANQGSEA in the germline V gene. The V and J ends lost 2 bases and 4 bases, in that order; junction bases with no gene match: 6. CDR3 size: 15 residues. CDR3 residues: CSVEMDRGRTETQYF. The CDR3 nucleotides read TGCAGCGTTGAAATGGACAGGGGGCGCACAGAGACCCAGTACTTC.

About this clone: Different DNA sequences within this sample yield the same CDR3. The V and J genes are TRBV27 and TRBJ2-7; either TRBD1 or TRBD2 may supply D (7 bases each). From germline, CDR1 is MNHEY and CDR2 SMNVEV (reference sequence). The germline V and J ends were trimmed by 8 bases and 0 bases, with 17 bases remaining between them. This CDR3 is built from 15 residues. CDR3 nucleotides: TGTGCCAGCCAGCGGGGCGGGGACAGCTCCTACGAGCAGTACTTC. Translation: CASQRGGDSSYEQYF.

This clone was detected a few times. The chain employs TRBV5-1 and TRBJ1-4; 8 nucleotides align to TRBD1. The CDR3 runs to 14 residues. The ends lost 4 bases at V and 8 bases at J; junction bases unmatched: 7. CDR1 and CDR2 (germline): SGHRS, YFSETQ. CDR3 in amino acids: CASSPQGAREKLFF. CDR3 sequence (DNA): TGCGCCAGCAGCCCCCAGGGGGCTCGGGAAAAACTGTTTTTT.

The sample holds one count of this clone. This sample also contains other DNA sequences that code for the same CDR3. V gene TRBV7-2 combines with J gene TRBJ2-1; no reliable D call. The CDR3 covers 13 residues. Germline values: CDR1 SGHTA, CDR2 FQGNSA. Deletions cut 3 bases from V and 5 bases from J, with 8 bases between. The CDR3 loop reads CASSLSRDNEQFF. DNA for the CDR3: TGTGCCAGCAGCTTGAGCAGAGACAATGAGCAGTTCTTC.

This chain connects TRBV23-1 to TRBJ2-1; TRBD1 or TRBD2 may be the D gene (5 bases each). TRBV23-1 is recorded as an ORF, its role being uncertain. The CDR3 length is 17 residues. The V end lost 0 bases, the J end lost 4 bases, and 16 bases lay between the germline ends. In DNA form, the CDR3 reads TGCGCCAGCAGTCAATCCCTTGGGGGAGAAAGATACAATGAGCAGTTCTTC. It specifies CASSQSLGGERYNEQFF.

The chain employs TRBV5-1 and TRBJ2-2; D unclear. CDR3 length: 14 amino acids. The V gene's germline CDR1 is SGHRS and CDR2 YFSETQ. Trimming pared 1 base from V and 5 bases from J, leaving 9 bases between. For the CDR3, the DNA is TGCGCCAGCAGCTTGCTCCCGCGTACCGGGGAGCTGTTTTTT. Protein product: CASSLLPRTGELFF.

This clone was picked up many times. Other nucleotide sequences in the sample specify the same CDR3. The genes are TRBV2 and TRBJ2-5, with unresolved D. Germline V gene lookup returns CDR1 SNHLY and CDR2 FYNNEI. V lost 4 bases and J lost 1, with 4 bases in between. The CDR3 consists of 12 residues. The CDR3 sequence: CASSVLQETQYF. The DNA for the CDR3 is TGTGCCAGCAGTGTTCTCCAAGAGACCCAGTACTTC. Full variable domain (remainder filled in from reference TRBV2 and TRBJ2-5): EPEVTQTPSHQVTQMGQEVILRCVPISNHLYFYWYRQILGQKVEFLVSFYNNEISEKSEIFDDQFSVERPDGSNFTLKIRSTKLEDSAMYFCASSVLQETQYFGPGTRLLVL.

In this sample, this clone turned up a few times. The chain employs TRBV7-6 and TRBJ2-5, with D tentatively TRBD2 (5 bases). Deletions cut 5 bases from V and 5 bases from J, with 15 bases between. In germline, CDR1 is SGHVS, CDR2 FNYEAQ. The CDR3 has 14 amino acids. The CDR3, as DNA: TGTGCCAGCAGCGCCCAAAGAGGGTATGAGACCCAGTACTTC. This sequence encodes CASSAQRGYETQYF.

V and J are TRBV7-9 and TRBJ2-1; TRBD2 agrees at 10 bases. V shed 0 bases and J 4 bases; nucleotides not matched to a gene: 3. This CDR3 comprises 16 residues. The germline V gene encodes CDR1 SEHNR and CDR2 FQNEAQ (reference sequence). The CDR3 sequence: CASSLALAGVYNEQFF. The CDR3, as DNA: TGTGCCAGCAGCTTAGCGCTAGCGGGAGTTTACAATGAGCAGTTCTTC.

The rearrangement uses TRBV19 and TRBJ1-3; D not resolved. CDR3 length: 17 amino acids. Germline CDR1 and CDR2: LNHDA and SQIVND (reference sequence). CDR3 DNA sequence: TGTGCGTCAACCGCCATTGGCGGTGGGCACTCTGGAAACACCATATATTTT. Protein sequence: CASTAIGGGHSGNTIYF.

This chain joins TRBV18 and TRBJ2-5; unclear D gene. V gave up 0 bases and J gave up 7 bases, with 12 bases separating them. CDR3 length: 14 residues. CDR1 is KGHSH, CDR2 LQKENI, per germline. The CDR3 is CASSPPVLQVTQYF. The CDR3 nucleotides read TGTGCCAGCTCACCACCCGTCCTCCAGGTGACCCAGTACTTC.

The CDR3 DNA reads TGTGCCAGCTCAGAAAGGCTACAAGAGACCCAGTACTTC. This encodes CASSERLQETQYF. V gene TRBV18 combines with J gene TRBJ2-5; D ambiguous. The germline V and J ends were trimmed by 5 bases and 2 bases, with 9 bases remaining between them. The CDR3 has 13 residues. CDR1 and CDR2 (germline): KGHSH, LQKENI. Complete variable domain (other parts from reference TRBV18 and TRBJ2-5): NAGVMQNPRHLVRRRGQEARLRCSPMKGHSHVYWYRQLPEEGLKFMVYLQKENIIDESGMPKERFSAEFPKEGPSILRIQQVVRGDSAAYFCASSERLQETQYFGPGTRLLVL.

The chain uses TRBV5-1 and TRBJ2-2; 7 bases fit TRBD1. V lost 3 bases and J lost 6; bases outside the gene matches: 5. The germline V gene encodes CDR1 SGHRS and CDR2 YFSETQ. This CDR3 has 14 amino acids. This CDR3 reads CASSWGQSPGELFF. In nucleotides, the CDR3 is TGCGCCAGCAGCTGGGGACAGAGTCCCGGGGAGCTGTTTTTT.

This chain uses TRBV18 with TRBJ1-1, with TRBD1 identical over 7 bases. Germline trimming cut 6 bases from V and 5 bases from J; bases unmatched to any gene: 12. Germline values: CDR1 KGHSH, CDR2 LQKENI. The CDR3 covers 15 residues. CDR3 region: CASSDQGGPGTEAFF. CDR3 in DNA: TGTGCCAGCTCCGACCAGGGGGGGCCGGGGACTGAAGCTTTCTTT.

This chain uses TRBV2 with TRBJ2-2; maybe TRBD1 (6 bases). CDR3 size: 14 residues. Per germline, CDR1 SNHLY and CDR2 FYNNEI. The ends were cut back, 3 bases at V and 2 bases at J, with 7 bases in the middle. As DNA, the CDR3 is TGTGCCAGCAGTGAGGACAGAAACACCGGGGAGCTGTTTTTT. It yields the protein CASSEDRNTGELFF.

This chain links TRBV5-1 with TRBJ2-5; D is ambiguous. Looked up from germline, CDR1 is SGHRS and CDR2 is YFSETQ. Trimming took 5 bases from V and 7 from J, leaving 18 bases between them. The CDR3 covers 14 residues. CDR3 sequence: CASSSGHGVGTQYF. CDR3 sequence (DNA): TGCGCCAGCAGTTCGGGTCATGGGGTTGGGACCCAGTACTTC.

There are a few counts of this clone. The chain is built from TRBV7-2 and TRBJ2-7; 7 positions agree with TRBD2. The germline gives CDR1 SGHTA, CDR2 FQGNSA. Trimming removed 5 bases from V and 5 bases from J; junction bases left unmatched: 9. There are 14 residues in the CDR3. The CDR3 region has the DNA TGTGCCAGCAGCGATTCTAGCGGTACGAACGAGCAGTACTTC. It encodes CASSDSSGTNEQYF.

The chain employs TRBV6-1 and TRBJ1-4; no clear D. This CDR3 has 12 residues. Trimming cost V 5 bases and J 3 bases, with 4 bases left between them. Germline-derived CDR1 and CDR2 are MNHNS and SASEGT. CDR3 residues: CASSIANEKLFF. CDR3 in DNA: TGTGCCAGCAGTATAGCTAATGAAAAACTGTTTTTT.

This clone was counted a few times. The chain couples TRBV30 to TRBJ2-5; 8 nucleotides line up with TRBD1. The CDR3 covers 15 residues. V gave up 5 bases and J gave up 5 bases; unmatched junction bases: 13. The germline V gene has CDR1 GTSNPN and CDR2 SVGIG (reference sequence). The CDR3 sequence is CAWDKDRVTGETQYF. CDR3 sequence (DNA): TGTGCCTGGGACAAGGACAGGGTGACGGGGGAGACCCAGTACTTC. The whole variable domain, filled in from reference TRBV30 and TRBJ2-5, reads SQTIHQWPATLVQPVGSPLSLECTVEGTSNPNLYWYRQAAGRGLQLLFYSVGIGQISSEVPQNLSASRPQDRQFILSSKKLLLSDSGFYLCAWDKDRVTGETQYFGPGTRLLVL.

A single count supports this clone. The chain carries TRBV10-3 and TRBJ1-5; possibly TRBD1 for D (6 bases). The germline V gene has CDR1 ENHRY and CDR2 SYGVKD. Trimming pared 5 bases from V and 4 bases from J, leaving 15 bases between. The CDR3 runs 15 residues. This chain's CDR3 is CAISTGQNPNQPQHF. The CDR3 DNA reads as TGTGCCATCAGTACAGGACAGAATCCAAATCAGCCCCAGCATTTT.

The chain carries TRBV19 and TRBJ2-7; no firm D call. Germline V gene data show CDR1 as LNHDA and CDR2 as SQIVND (reference sequence). The CDR3 sequence is 13 residues long. Trimming shortened V by 0 bases and J by 9 bases, and 12 bases separated the two germline ends. The CDR3 DNA reads TGTGCCAGTAGTATAGATCGGATGACGGGGCAGTACTTC. Translating it yields CASSIDRMTGQYF.

The J gene is TRBJ2-2, the V gene TRBV5-5; no definite D call. The CDR3 runs 16 residues. CDR1 SGHKS and CDR2 YYEKEE come from the germline V gene (reference sequence). Trimming took 0 bases from V and 3 from J, leaving 12 bases between them. The CDR3 DNA reads as TGTGCCAGCAGCTTGGATGGCAACACCTACACCGGGGAGCTGTTTTTT. It codes for CASSLDGNTYTGELFF. Full variable domain (missing parts from reference TRBV5-5 and TRBJ2-2): DAGVTQSPTHLIKTRGQQVTLRCSPISGHKSVSWYQQVLGQGPQFIFQYYEKEERGRGNFPDRFSARQFPNYSSELNVNALLLGDSALYLCASSLDGNTYTGELFFGEGSRLTVL.

The chain employs TRBV7-2 and TRBJ2-7; the D gene is possibly TRBD2 (6 bases). Per the germline V gene, CDR1 is SGHTA and CDR2 is FQGNSA. V was cut by 0 bases and J by 3 bases, with 12 bases left in between. CDR3 length equals 15 residues. The CDR3 loop reads CASSLAGGHIYEQYF. CDR3 nucleotide sequence: TGTGCCAGCAGCTTAGCGGGAGGCCACATCTACGAGCAGTACTTC.

The chain joins TRBV15 to TRBJ2-7, with D unclear. The ends were cut back, 0 bases at V and 4 bases at J, with 22 bases in the middle. The CDR3 covers 18 residues. Germline assignment: CDR1 LNHNV and CDR2 YYDKDF (reference sequence). The CDR3 loop reads CATSRDLISGSTPYEQYF. The CDR3 DNA reads TGTGCCACCAGCAGAGATCTGATTTCCGGGTCTACCCCATACGAGCAGTACTTC.

The chain is built from TRBV28 and TRBJ1-5; D is ambiguous. Trimming left V 1 base short and J 3 bases short, with 16 bases between. Per germline, CDR1 MDHEN and CDR2 SYDVKM. The CDR3 is 17 amino acids. Here the CDR3 reads CASSLFSHGRPNQPQHF. CDR3 nucleotide sequence: TGTGCCAGCAGTTTATTTTCTCACGGCAGACCCAATCAGCCCCAGCATTTT.

The gene calls are TRBV28 and TRBJ2-3; TRBD2 agrees at 14 bases. Germline values: CDR1 MDHEN, CDR2 SYDVKM. V was clipped by 5 bases and J by 13 bases; unmatched bases: 14. The CDR3 is made up of 16 amino acids. The DNA of the CDR3 is TGTGCCAGCAGTCCTCGGACTAGCGGGAGGTTCGGTCAGGAGTATTTT. Translating it yields CASSPRTSGRFGQEYF.

V gene TRBV5-1 combines with J gene TRBJ2-1, with 9 positions matching TRBD2. The germline V gene has CDR1 SGHRS and CDR2 YFSETQ. The CDR3 extends over 16 amino acids. V lost 0 bases to trimming and J lost 8 bases; unmatched junction nucleotides: 9. The CDR3 sequence is CASSLGFSGSVDEQFF. The CDR3 DNA reads TGCGCCAGCAGCTTGGGTTTTAGCGGGAGTGTGGATGAGCAGTTCTTC.